This T cell receptor (beta chain) stems from a study of tumor-infiltrating lymphocytes in primary liver carcinoma. CDR1 and CDR2 from the germline V gene are MNHEY and SVGEGT. This CDR3 comprises 15 residues. From roughly 20-30 mg of unsorted bulk tissue, DNA and RNA were co-extracted together. A word on this clonotype: The junction and the germline gene differ at one end; a read error may be behind it.

TCR beta cDNA came from around 0.5 ug total RNA, primed with a constant-region primer. Construction of TCR beta libraries relied on three successive nested multiplex PCR rounds employing slightly modified ARM-PCR. Running 9 to 11 cycles apiece, the first two PCR rounds relied on TRBV1-TRBV30 forward primers together with a C-beta reverse primer. One entry per CDR3 protein results from TCRdb running MiXCR on the multiplex PCR reads. The table shows fewer than 250,000 distinct CDR3 sequences, with approximately 86% occurring only once. The receptor was isolated from a man aged 35-49 years with primary liver carcinoma and hepatitis B virus infection. The source material was tumor tissue from primary liver carcinoma. The chain joins TRBV6-2 or TRBV6-3 to TRBJ2-1, with 8 bases lining up with TRBD2. As DNA, the CDR3 is TGTGCCAGCAGCTCCAGACTAGCGCTATACAATGATCAGTTCTTC. It specifies CASSSRLALYNDQFF.